The next 22 T cell receptor beta chains were all read from a single sample in a study of T cell repertoires in cytomegalovirus infection. TCRdb re-derived calls from the reads in MiXCR, one entry per CDR3 protein. The table lists about 500,000 distinct CDR3 sequences, 30% to 40% of them singletons. These receptors' targets are unknown. The sample consisted of cultured PBMCs, taken from culture after CMV antigen stimulation. Source of these receptors: a human donor in good health (CMV status not recorded). Some clones in this sample may be carry-over from other donors' samples.

The V and J genes are TRBV20-1 and TRBJ2-5, with 10 bases fitting TRBD2. This CDR3 has 14 residues. CDR1 is DFQATT, CDR2 SNEGSKA, per germline (reference sequence). V dropped 3 bases and J dropped 3; count of bases not matched to a gene: 4. CDR3 bases: TGCAGTGCTAGTTACGGACTAGCGGAAGAGACCCAGTACTTC. Protein sequence: CSASYGLAEETQYF.

This clonotype was counted between two and nine times. This chain connects TRBV19 to TRBJ2-6, with a possible D match to TRBD1 (5 bases). This CDR3 is 14 amino acids long. Germline V gene sequence: CDR1 LNHDA, CDR2 SQIVND (reference sequence). V lost 4 bases and J lost 4, with 8 bases in between. The CDR3 loop is CASSKGMGANVLTF. The CDR3 DNA sequence: TGTGCCAGTAGTAAGGGGATGGGGGCCAACGTCCTGACTTTC.

The chain links TRBV3-1 to TRBJ1-1; a weak D match, TRBD1 (5 bases). The CDR3 has 15 amino acids. CDR1 LGHDT and CDR2 YNNKEL come from the germline V gene (reference sequence). The V end lost 4 bases, the J end lost 1 base, and 13 bases lay between the germline ends. This CDR3 reads CASSLGHTGNTEAFF. The CDR3 DNA reads TGTGCCAGCAGCCTTGGACACACAGGGAACACTGAAGCTTTCTTT.

This clonotype was seen many times. The V call is TRBV7-9, the J call TRBJ1-2; a weak D match, TRBD1 (5 bases). The germline V gene has CDR1 SEHNR and CDR2 FQNEAQ (reference sequence). The CDR3 is 15 amino acids. Trimming took off 7 bases at V and 7 bases at J, with 22 bases between the two ends. The CDR3 sequence: CASTTGDTGPLGYTF. CDR3 coding DNA: TGTGCCAGCACCACTGGAGACACGGGGCCCCTTGGCTACACCTTC.

CDR3 nucleotides: TGTGCCAGCAGCGAGACGGTTCTGCCCCAGCATTTT. The encoded protein is CASSETVLPQHF. The chain uses TRBV7-9 and TRBJ1-5; D gene uncertain. Germline assignment: CDR1 SEHNR and CDR2 FQNEAQ (reference sequence). V was shortened by 5 bases and J by 9 bases, with 11 bases between the two germline ends. This CDR3 is built from 12 residues.

In this sample, this clonotype turned up once. The CDR3 is CASSLLAGTAPYEQYF. In DNA form, the CDR3 reads TGCGCCAGCAGCCTTTTAGCGGGAACCGCCCCCTACGAGCAGTACTTC. V and J are TRBV4-1 and TRBJ2-7; the match to TRBD2 covers 8 bases. The V and J ends lost 4 bases and 2 bases, in that order; junction bases with no gene match: 10. This CDR3 region has 16 residues. The V gene's germline CDR1 is MGHRA and CDR2 YSYEKL.

The rearrangement links TRBV19 to TRBJ2-5; 8 bases match TRBD1. This CDR3 has 14 amino acids. Germline V gene lookup returns CDR1 LNHDA and CDR2 SQIVND (reference sequence). J lost 5 bases, V lost 5 bases, and 7 bases had no gene match. The CDR3 nucleotides read TGTGCCAGTAGTCCTCTGGACAGGGTGGAGACCCAGTACTTC. This encodes CASSPLDRVETQYF. The full variable domain, rest sourced from reference TRBV19 and TRBJ2-5, is DGGITQSPKYLFRKEGQNVTLSCEQNLNHDAMYWYRQDPGQGLRLIYYSQIVNDFQKGDIAEGYSVSREKKESFPLTVTSAQKNPTAFYLCASSPLDRVETQYFGPGTRLLVL.

In its sample, this clonotype was seen a few times. The rearrangement links TRBV4-1 to TRBJ1-1, with D uncertain. V gave up 1 base and J gave up 7 bases, with 13 bases separating them. The CDR3 length is 14 residues. CDR1 and CDR2 (germline): MGHRA, YSYEKL. CDR3 coding DNA: TGCGCCAGCAGCCAAGTCGCAATTGGAGGTGAAGCTTTCTTT. Protein sequence: CASSQVAIGGEAFF.

This clonotype was observed at least ten times. The chain employs TRBV11-2 and TRBJ2-1; 11 bases are shared with TRBD2. The CDR3 is made up of 16 amino acids. Germline V CDR1 and CDR2: SGHAT, FQNNGV. V was pared by 4 bases and J by 6 bases, with 8 bases of the junction left unmatched. The CDR3 nucleotides read TGTGCCAGCAGCTCGAATAGCGGGAGGGCCAGCAATGAGCAGTTCTTC. Translating gives CASSSNSGRASNEQFF.

The table lists this clonotype with a few counts. The chain carries TRBV4-1 and TRBJ1-1, with D unclear. Germline values: CDR1 MGHRA, CDR2 YSYEKL. V lost 2 bases and J lost 9, with 7 bases in between. The CDR3 sequence is 11 residues long. The CDR3 region is CASSQSDQAFF. CDR3 bases: TGCGCCAGCAGCCAATCGGACCAAGCTTTCTTT.

This sequence joins TRBV6-2 or TRBV6-3 and TRBJ2-1, with 15 bases that match TRBD2. CDR1 is MNHEY, CDR2 SVGEGT, per germline. The CDR3 covers 15 residues. The trim removed 1 base at V and 8 bases at J, leaving 0 bases unmatched. The CDR3 coding sequence is TGTGCCAGCAGTTACTGGACTAGCGGGAGGGATGAGCAGTTCTTC. It encodes CASSYWTSGRDEQFF.

As DNA, the CDR3 is TGTGCCAGCAGTTCGGGGGCCCGCACCGGGGAGCTGTTTTTT. Translation gives CASSSGARTGELFF. This chain connects TRBV12-3 or TRBV12-4 to TRBJ2-2; the D call may be TRBD1 or TRBD2 (6 bases each). This CDR3 contains 14 residues. The V gene lost 4 bases and the J gene lost 4 bases, with 10 bases spanning the gap.

The V call is TRBV19, the J call TRBJ2-3, with D unclear. V lost 0 bases, J lost 2 bases, and 12 bases lay in between. Germline V gene data show CDR1 as LNHDA and CDR2 as SQIVND (reference sequence). The CDR3 runs 16 residues. The DNA of the CDR3 is TGTGCCAGTAGTATAGATCATCGCGGTTTCACAGATACGCAGTATTTT. Translation gives CASSIDHRGFTDTQYF.

This clonotype was counted once. The chain is built from TRBV5-1 and TRBJ2-2; D unclear. This CDR3 has 16 amino acids. V lost 0 bases, J lost 2 bases, and 11 bases lay in between. Looked up from germline, CDR1 is SGHRS and CDR2 is YFSETQ. CDR3 in DNA: TGCGCCAGCAGCTTGGCGTCTCCCGGAAACACCGGGGAGCTGTTTTTT. Its translation is CASSLASPGNTGELFF. The variable domain in full, completed from reference TRBV5-1 and TRBJ2-2, reads KAGVTQTPRYLIKTRGQQVTLSCSPISGHRSVSWYQQTPGQGLQFLFEYFSETQRNKGNFPGRFSGRQFSNSRSEMNVSTLELGDSALYLCASSLASPGNTGELFFGEGSRLTVL.

As to this clonotype: Here the CDR3 omits its conserved ending phenylalanine or tryptophan, so a read error is the likely source. This chain connects TRBV4-1 to TRBJ2-1; 9 bases are a match to TRBD1. Germline assignment: CDR1 MGHRA and CDR2 YSYEKL. J gave up 8 bases and V 2 bases, and 13 bases lay outside the gene matches. The CDR3 consists of 17 residues. The CDR3 DNA sequence: TGCGCCAGCAGCCAACCTTCTCAGGGACAGGGATATTATGAGCAGTTCTCC. The encoded protein is CASSQPSQGQGYYEQFS.

In this sample, this clonotype turned up a few times. The genes are TRBV24-1 and TRBJ2-1; a weak D match, TRBD2 (5 bases). CDR3 length equals 13 residues. The V gene's germline CDR1 is KGHDR and CDR2 SFDVKD. V lost 7 bases and J lost 7, with 13 bases in between. The CDR3 protein is CATRSGSRNEQFF. DNA for the CDR3: TGTGCCACCAGGAGTGGGAGCCGAAATGAGCAGTTCTTC.

This clonotype has a count of ten or more. The rearrangement links TRBV7-2 to TRBJ2-7, with 13 bases fitting TRBD2. Germline CDR1 is SGHTA and CDR2 is FQGNSA. The ends lost 5 bases at V and 3 bases at J; junction bases unmatched: 4. The CDR3 extends over 15 amino acids. CDR3 DNA sequence: TGTGCCAGCAGCCCCCGGACTAGCGGGGGCTACGAGCAGTACTTC. It specifies CASSPRTSGGYEQYF.

The V and J genes are TRBV5-4 and TRBJ1-2; 9 bases fit TRBD1. This CDR3 spans 15 amino acids. The germline CDR1 and CDR2 sequences are SGHNT and YYREEE (reference sequence). The junction had 6 bases not matched to a gene; V was cut back by 3 bases and J by 3 bases. CDR3: CASSSPDRGDYGYTF. DNA for the CDR3: TGTGCCAGCAGCTCACCGGACAGGGGAGACTATGGCTACACCTTC.

A remark on this clonotype: One base away lies a much larger clone, so this may be a sequencing read error. The V call is TRBV12-3 or TRBV12-4, the J call TRBJ1-2; D gene unclear. V lost 5 bases and J 5 bases, leaving 3 bases between the germline ends. This CDR3 has 10 amino acids. This CDR3 is CASSTYGYTF. CDR3 nucleotides: TGTGCCAGCAGTACGTATGGCTACACCTTC.

In its sample, this clonotype was seen many times. The rearrangement joins TRBV7-2 to TRBJ2-7, with D tentatively TRBD1 or TRBD2 (5 bases each). The ends were cut back, 1 base at V and 12 bases at J, with 16 bases in the middle. The length of the CDR3 is 13 residues. Germline loops: CDR1 SGHTA, CDR2 FQGNSA. The CDR3 nucleotides are TGTGCCAGCAGCTTAGAGCCAGGGCATGGACTGTACGTC. It translates to CASSLEPGHGLYV.

Ten or more counts support this clonotype. This chain links TRBV7-8 with TRBJ2-3; D gene unclear. The CDR3 totals 14 residues. The germline V gene encodes CDR1 SGHVS and CDR2 FQNEAQ. Trimming pared 2 bases from V and 0 bases from J, leaving 6 bases between. The CDR3 sequence is CASSLRPSTDTQYF. Here the CDR3 DNA reads TGTGCCAGCAGCTTAAGGCCTAGCACAGATACGCAGTATTTT.

This clonotype was recorded a few times. V and J are TRBV27 and TRBJ2-1, with D perhaps matching TRBD1 or TRBD2 (6 bases each). The V end was cut by 3 bases, the J end by 1 base, with 16 bases between. CDR3 length equals 17 residues. Per germline, CDR1 MNHEY and CDR2 SMNVEV (reference sequence). The CDR3 sequence: CASSFLPLGGSYNEQFF. The CDR3 bases are TGTGCCAGCAGTTTCCTCCCACTAGGGGGGTCCTACAATGAGCAGTTCTTC.